This T cell receptor (beta chain) was profiled in a study of cytomegalovirus exposure and HLA in healthy donors. Overall study results and limits: As a later analysis showed, a missense DCLRE1C variant was linked to trimming of TCR beta V- and J-genes.

The sample holds a few counts of this clone. The antigen is not known. This CDR3 has 14 residues. Looked up from germline, CDR1 is SEHNR and CDR2 is FQNEAQ (reference sequence). V was clipped by 6 bases and J by 2 bases, with 12 bases between them. Vbeta (60) and Jbeta (13) primers were used in the PCR. Data came from immunoSEQ multiplex PCR; TCRdb stores just in-frame clones and leaves some out. The sample records 100,000 to 150,000 clones, approximately 17% being singletons. The rearrangement links TRBV7-9 to TRBJ2-3; D is possibly TRBD2 (6 bases). The clonotype originates from a female donor in good health and CMV-seropositive. The sequenced sample was PBMCs. CDR3 bases: TGTGCCAGCAGTAGGGACTCCTTCACAGATACGCAGTATTTT. Encoded protein: CASSRDSFTDTQYF.